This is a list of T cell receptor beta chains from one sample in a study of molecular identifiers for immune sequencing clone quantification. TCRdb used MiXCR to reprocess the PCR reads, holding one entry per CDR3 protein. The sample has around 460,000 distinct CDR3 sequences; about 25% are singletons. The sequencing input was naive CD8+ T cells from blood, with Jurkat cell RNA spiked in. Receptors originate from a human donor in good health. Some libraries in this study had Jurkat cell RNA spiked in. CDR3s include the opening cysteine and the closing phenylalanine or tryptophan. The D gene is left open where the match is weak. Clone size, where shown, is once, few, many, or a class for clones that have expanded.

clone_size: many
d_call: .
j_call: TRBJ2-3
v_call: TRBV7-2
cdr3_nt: TGTGCCAGCAGCTTAGTTGTGGGCGCTAGCACAGATACGCAGTATTTT
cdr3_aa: CASSLVVGASTDTQYF

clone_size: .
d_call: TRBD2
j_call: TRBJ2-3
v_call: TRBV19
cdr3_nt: TGTGCCAGTAGTATTGATCGCTCTAGCGGCGGTACGCAGTATTTT
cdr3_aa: CASSIDRSSGGTQYF

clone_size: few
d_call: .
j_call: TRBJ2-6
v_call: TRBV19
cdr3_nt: TGTGCCAGTACCGACTCTGGGGCCAACGTCCTGACTTTC
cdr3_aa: CASTDSGANVLTF

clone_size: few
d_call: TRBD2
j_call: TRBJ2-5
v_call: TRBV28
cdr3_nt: TGTGCCAGCATCCCCATAGGGACTAGCGGCCAAGAGACCCAGTACTTC
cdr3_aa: CASIPIGTSGQETQYF

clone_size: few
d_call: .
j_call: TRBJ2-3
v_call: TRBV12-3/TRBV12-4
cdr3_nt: TGTGCCTCAAGAGTGGGGGAAGGCACAGATACGCAGTATTTT
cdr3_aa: CASRVGEGTDTQYF

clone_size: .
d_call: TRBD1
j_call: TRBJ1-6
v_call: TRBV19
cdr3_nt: TGTGCCAGTAGGATGTACAGGGGAAATAATTCACCCCTCCACTTT
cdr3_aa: CASRMYRGNNSPLHF

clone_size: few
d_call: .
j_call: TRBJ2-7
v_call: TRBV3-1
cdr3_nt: TGTGCCAGCAGCTACGACAGGAACGAGCAGTACTTC
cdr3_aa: CASSYDRNEQYF

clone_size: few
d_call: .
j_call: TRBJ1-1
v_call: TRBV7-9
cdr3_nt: TGTGCCAGCAGCTCCATCGGTCGAGGCGCACGGGCTTTCTTT
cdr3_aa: CASSSIGRGARAFF

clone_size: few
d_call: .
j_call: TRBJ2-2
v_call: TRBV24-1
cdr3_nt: TGTGCCACCAGTCGGGGTCCCCCCGGGGAGCTGTTTTTT
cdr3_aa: CATSRGPPGELFF

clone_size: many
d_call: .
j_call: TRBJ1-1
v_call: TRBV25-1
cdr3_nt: TGTGCCAGCACAGGCACTGAAGCTTTCTTT
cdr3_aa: CASTGTEAFF

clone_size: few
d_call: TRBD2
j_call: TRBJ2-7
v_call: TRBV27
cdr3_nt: TGTGCCAGCAGTTTTACGAGCGGGAGGGCCTACGAGCAGTACTTC
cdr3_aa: CASSFTSGRAYEQYF

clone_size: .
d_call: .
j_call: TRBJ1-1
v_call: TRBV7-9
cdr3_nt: TGTGCCAGCGGCCCAACCGTAAACACTGAAGCTTTCTTT
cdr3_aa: CASGPTVNTEAFF

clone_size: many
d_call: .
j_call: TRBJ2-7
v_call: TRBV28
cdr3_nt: TGTGCCAGCAGCTTATCCACAGGGTCCTCCTACGAGCAGTACTTC
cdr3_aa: CASSLSTGSSYEQYF

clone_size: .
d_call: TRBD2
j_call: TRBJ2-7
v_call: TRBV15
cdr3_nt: TGTGCCACCAGCAGAGTGCCCCGGGAGGACGTCCACGAGCAGTACTTC
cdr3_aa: CATSRVPREDVHEQYF

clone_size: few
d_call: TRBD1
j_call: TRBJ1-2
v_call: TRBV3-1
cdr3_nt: TGTGCCAGCAGCCAAGGTTCCGGGACAGGCGACTATGGCTACACCTTC
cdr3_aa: CASSQGSGTGDYGYTF

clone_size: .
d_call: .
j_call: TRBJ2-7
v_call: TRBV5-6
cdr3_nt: TGTGCCAGCAGCTTGGCAGCCCCCTACGCGCAGTACTTC
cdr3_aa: CASSLAAPYAQYF

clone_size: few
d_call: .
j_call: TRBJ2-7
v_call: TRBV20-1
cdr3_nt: TGCAGTGCTAGAGTTTTAGACAGTACCTACGAGCAGTACTTC
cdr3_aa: CSARVLDSTYEQYF

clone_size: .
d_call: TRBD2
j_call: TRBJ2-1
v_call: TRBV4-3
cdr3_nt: TGCGCCAGCAGCCAGGGTTGGACTAGCGGGAGTCCTGAGCAGTTCTTC
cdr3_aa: CASSQGWTSGSPEQFF

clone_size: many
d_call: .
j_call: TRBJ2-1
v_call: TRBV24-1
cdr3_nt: TGTGCCACCAGTGATCGGGTCAATGAGCAGTTCTTC
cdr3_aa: CATSDRVNEQFF

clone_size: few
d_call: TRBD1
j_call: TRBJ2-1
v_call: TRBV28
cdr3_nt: TGTGCCAGCAGTTTTAGGGGGCAGAACAATGAGCAGTTCTTC
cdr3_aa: CASSFRGQNNEQFF

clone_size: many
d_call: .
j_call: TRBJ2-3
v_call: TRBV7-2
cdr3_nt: TGTGCCAGCAGCTCCCGACACACCTTATATGTAGATACGCAGTATTTT
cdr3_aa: CASSSRHTLYVDTQYF

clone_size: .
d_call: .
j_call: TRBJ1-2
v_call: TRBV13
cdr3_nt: TGTGCCAGCAGCTTAGGTATCCCCGACGTGATGAACTATGGCTACGCCTTC
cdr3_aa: CASSLGIPDVMNYGYAF

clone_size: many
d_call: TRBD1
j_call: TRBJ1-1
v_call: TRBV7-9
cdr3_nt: TGTGCCAGCAGCCCTCGGACAGGAGAGATGAACACTGAAGCTTTCTTT
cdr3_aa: CASSPRTGEMNTEAFF

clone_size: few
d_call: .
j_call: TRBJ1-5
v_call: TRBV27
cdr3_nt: TGTGCCAGCAGCCCGACGGGGAGTAGCAATCAGCCCCAGCATTTT
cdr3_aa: CASSPTGSSNQPQHF

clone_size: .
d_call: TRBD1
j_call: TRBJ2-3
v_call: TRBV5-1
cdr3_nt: TGCGCCAGCAGCTTGGCCCAGGGGGCGCAAGATGCGCAGTATTTT
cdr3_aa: CASSLAQGAQDAQYF

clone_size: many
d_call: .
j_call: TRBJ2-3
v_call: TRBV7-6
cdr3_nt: TGTGCCAGCAGCTCGCGCCACCCTAGGTCGGGCACAGATACGCAGTATTTT
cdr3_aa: CASSSRHPRSGTDTQYF

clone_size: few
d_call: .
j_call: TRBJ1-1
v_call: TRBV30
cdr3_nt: TGTGCCTGGGCTAAAAGCAGGGGAAGGACTGAAGCTTTCTTT
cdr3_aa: CAWAKSRGRTEAFF

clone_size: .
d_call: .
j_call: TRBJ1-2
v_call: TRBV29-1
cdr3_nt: TGCAGCGTTGGGGACAAGGCTGACTATGGCTACACCTTC
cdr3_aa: CSVGDKADYGYTF

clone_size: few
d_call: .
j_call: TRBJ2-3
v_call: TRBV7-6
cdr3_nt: TGTGCCAGCAGCAGTTGCACAGATACGCAGTATTTT
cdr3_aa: CASSSCTDTQYF

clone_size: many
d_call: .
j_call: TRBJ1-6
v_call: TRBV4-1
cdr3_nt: TGCGCCAGCAGCCAAGGTCAGGGATTAGAATCACCCCTCCACTTT
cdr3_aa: CASSQGQGLESPLHF

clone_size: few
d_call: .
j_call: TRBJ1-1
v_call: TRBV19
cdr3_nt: TGTGCCAGTAGTATAGTCGAGACAGCCATCGCCGAAGCTTTCTTT
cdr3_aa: CASSIVETAIAEAFF

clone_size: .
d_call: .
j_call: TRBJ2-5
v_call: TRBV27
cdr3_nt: TGTGCCAGCGGCGGAGGGGCACAAGAGACCCAGTACTTC
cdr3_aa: CASGGGAQETQYF

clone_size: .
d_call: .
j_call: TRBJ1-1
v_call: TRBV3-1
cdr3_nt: TGTGCCAGCAGCCAAGATCGAGGGGTTAAGAACACTGAAGCTTTCTTT
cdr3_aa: CASSQDRGVKNTEAFF

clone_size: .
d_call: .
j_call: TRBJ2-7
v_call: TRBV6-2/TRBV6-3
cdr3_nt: TGTGCCACCAAGACCACGTACTCCTCCTACGAGCAGTACTTC
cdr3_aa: CATKTTYSSYEQYF

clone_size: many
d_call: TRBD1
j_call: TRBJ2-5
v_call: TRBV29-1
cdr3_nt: TGCAGCGTTGAACCCGGGACAGCCCAAGAGACCCAGTACTTC
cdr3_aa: CSVEPGTAQETQYF

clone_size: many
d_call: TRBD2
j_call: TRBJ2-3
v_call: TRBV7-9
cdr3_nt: TGTGCCAGCAGCTTAGCGGTGCGGGAGGGCGTCGGCACAGATACGCAGTATTTT
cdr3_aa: CASSLAVREGVGTDTQYF

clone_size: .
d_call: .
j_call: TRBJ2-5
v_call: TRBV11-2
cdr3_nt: TGTGCCAGCCGCTTAGGACTAACCGGCTACGCGCAGTCCTTC
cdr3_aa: CASRLGLTGYAQSF

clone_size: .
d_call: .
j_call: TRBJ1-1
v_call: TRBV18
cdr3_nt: TGTGCCAGCTCACCACTTCTCTGGGAGGGAGGCACCGAAGCTTTCTTT
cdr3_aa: CASSPLLWEGGTEAFF

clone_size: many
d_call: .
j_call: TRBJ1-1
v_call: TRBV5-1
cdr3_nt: TGCGCCAGCAGCAGAGGGGGACTCTCCGTGAACACTGAAGCTTTCTTT
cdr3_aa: CASSRGGLSVNTEAFF

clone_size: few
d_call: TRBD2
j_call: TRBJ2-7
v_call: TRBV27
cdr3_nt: TGTGCCAGCAGTGCCGGGACTAGCGGGTGGCCGTACGAGCAGTACTTC
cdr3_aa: CASSAGTSGWPYEQYF

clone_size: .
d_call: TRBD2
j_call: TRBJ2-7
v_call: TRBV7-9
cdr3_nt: TGTGCCAGCAGCTTGGAGCGGGAGGGCCGGTACGAGCAGTACTTC
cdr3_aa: CASSLEREGRYEQYF

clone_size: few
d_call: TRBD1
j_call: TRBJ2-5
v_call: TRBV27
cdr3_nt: TGTGCCAGCAATTTATTGGGACAGCAAGAGACCCAGTACTTC
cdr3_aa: CASNLLGQQETQYF

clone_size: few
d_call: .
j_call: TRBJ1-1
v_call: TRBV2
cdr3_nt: TGTGCCAGCAGAGGAGAATGGGACTTACTCATGAACACTGAAGCTTTCTTT
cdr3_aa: CASRGEWDLLMNTEAFF

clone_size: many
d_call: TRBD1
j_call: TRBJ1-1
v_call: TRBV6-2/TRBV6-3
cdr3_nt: TGTGCCAGCAGTTACGTCGACAGGGACACTGAAGCTTTCTTT
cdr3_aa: CASSYVDRDTEAFF

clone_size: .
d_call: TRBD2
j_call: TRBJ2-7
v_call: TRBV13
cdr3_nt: TGTGCCAGCAGCCCGGGGACTAGCGGGAGCAACGAGCAGTACTTC
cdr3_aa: CASSPGTSGSNEQYF

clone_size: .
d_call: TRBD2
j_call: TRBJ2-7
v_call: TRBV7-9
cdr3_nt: TGTGCCAGCAGCTTCGGGACTAGCGGGGGAGACTACGAGCAGTACTTC
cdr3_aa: CASSFGTSGGDYEQYF

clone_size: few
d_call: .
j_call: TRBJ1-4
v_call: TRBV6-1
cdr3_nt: TGTGCCAGCGGTAGTGAAAAACTGTTTTTT
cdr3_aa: CASGSEKLFF

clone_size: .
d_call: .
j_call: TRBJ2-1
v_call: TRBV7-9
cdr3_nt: TGTGCCAGCAGCTCCGGGACCCCTGAGCAGTTCTTC
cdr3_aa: CASSSGTPEQFF